This TCR beta chain was profiled in a study of beta chain features in type 1 diabetes. In the study overall: Cell yields, age and gender were similar between patients and healthy donors. Study-wide results and caveats: The study left unresolved whether HLA type influences TCRB rearrangement. Across patients, naive, central memory and Treg TCRB repertoires exhibited apparently greater similarity than was observed across healthy donors. Shorter TCRB CDR3s, moderately but significantly so, were found in Type 1 diabetes patients in all four CD4+ subsets. For type 1 diabetes patients, VDJ junctions showed fewer insertions and more deletions.

cDNA synthesis used the whole RNA isolate, giving expressed TCRB sequences. The table came from immunoSEQ multiplex PCR; TCRdb's copy has only in-frame clones and leaves some out. The table records about 160,000 clones, around 8.6% of them present only once. This clone was seen a few times. Its antigen is currently unknown. V lost 3 bases and J lost 2, with 7 bases in between. CDR3 size: 13 residues. Germline V gene sequence: CDR1 SGHTA, CDR2 FQGNSA. This TCR was recovered from a woman under 30 with type 1 diabetes. Sequenced: central memory CD4+ T cells from blood. The chain is built from TRBV7-2 and TRBJ1-1; D unresolved. CDR3 nucleotides: TGTGCCAGCAGCTTGCAGGTTAACACTGAAGCTTTCTTT. Protein: CASSLQVNTEAFF.